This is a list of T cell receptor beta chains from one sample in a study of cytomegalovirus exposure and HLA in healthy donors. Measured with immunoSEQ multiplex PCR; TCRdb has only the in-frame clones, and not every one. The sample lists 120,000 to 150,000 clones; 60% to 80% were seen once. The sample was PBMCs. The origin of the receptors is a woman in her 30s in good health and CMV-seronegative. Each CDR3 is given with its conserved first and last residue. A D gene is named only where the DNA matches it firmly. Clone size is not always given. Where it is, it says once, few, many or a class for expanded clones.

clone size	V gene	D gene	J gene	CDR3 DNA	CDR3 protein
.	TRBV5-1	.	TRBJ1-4	TGCGCCAGCAGCGCGAGTACAGGCGGCAATGAAAAACTGTTTTTT	CASSASTGGNEKLFF
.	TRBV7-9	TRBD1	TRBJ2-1	TGTTCCAGCAGCCTCTCCGGGACAGGGAACTACAATGAGCAGTTCTTC	CSSSLSGTGNYNEQFF
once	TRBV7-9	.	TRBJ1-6	TGTGCCAGCAGCTTAGCCGCGGGTTCACCCCTCCACTTT	CASSLAAGSPLHF
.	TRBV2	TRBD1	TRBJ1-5	TGTGCCAGCAGTCCTCGGACAGGGAATCAGCCCCAGCATTTT	CASSPRTGNQPQHF
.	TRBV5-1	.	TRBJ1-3	TGCGCCAGCAGCGGCGAGGGAGTGATTGGAAACACCATATATTTT	CASSGEGVIGNTIYF
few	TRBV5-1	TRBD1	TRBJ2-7	TGCGCCAGCAGGGATGTTGGACAGGGCTCACTCTACGAGCAGTACTTC	CASRDVGQGSLYEQYF
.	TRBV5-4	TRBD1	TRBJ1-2	TGTGCCAGCAGCGCAGGACAGGACTTATACTATGGCTACACCTTC	CASSAGQDLYYGYTF
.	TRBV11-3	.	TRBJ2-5	TGTGCCAGCAGCAGGGGCGGGGCAAGAGAAGAGACCCAGTACTTC	CASSRGGAREETQYF
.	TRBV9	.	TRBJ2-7	TGTGCCAGCAGCGTGGGCGTCAGCTCCTACGAGCAGTACTTC	CASSVGVSSYEQYF
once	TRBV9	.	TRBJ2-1	TGTGCCAGCAGCGTAGGGGTGGGGGGGGCCAGGGAGCAGTTCTTC	CASSVGVGGAREQFF
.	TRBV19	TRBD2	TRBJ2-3	TGTGCCAGTAGGGGGCGGGGGGCCAGCACAGATACGCAGTATTTT	CASRGRGASTDTQYF
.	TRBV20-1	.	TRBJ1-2	TGCAGTGCTCAGCGGGGCTCTGGCTACACCTTC	CSAQRGSGYTF
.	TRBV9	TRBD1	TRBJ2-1	TGTGCCAGCAGCTTCCGGGACAGGGAAGGCAATGAGCAGTTCTTC	CASSFRDREGNEQFF
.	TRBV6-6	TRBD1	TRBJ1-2	TGTGCCAACAGTTATTCCGGACAGGGAGGAGGCTACACCTTC	CANSYSGQGGGYTF
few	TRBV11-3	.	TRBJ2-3	TGTGCCAGCAGCTCTACCACAGATACGCAGTATTTT	CASSSTTDTQYF
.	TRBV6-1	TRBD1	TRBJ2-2	TGTGCCAGCAGTGGACAGGGTTTGGGGGAGCTGTTTTTT	CASSGQGLGELFF
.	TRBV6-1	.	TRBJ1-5	TGTGCCAGCAGTACTCGACAGGAAGATCAGCCCCAGCATTTT	CASSTRQEDQPQHF
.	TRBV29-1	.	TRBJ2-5	TGCAGCGTTGAAGTGGGGCTAGGAGAGACCCAGTACTTC	CSVEVGLGETQYF
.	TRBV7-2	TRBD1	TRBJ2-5	TGTGCCAGCAGCTTAGATGGCAGGGGGCAAGAGACCCAGTACTTC	CASSLDGRGQETQYF
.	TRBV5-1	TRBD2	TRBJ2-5	TGCGCCAGCAGCCAGGCCGGGACTAGCGAAGAGACCCAGTACTTC	CASSQAGTSEETQYF
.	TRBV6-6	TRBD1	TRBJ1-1	TGTGCCAGCAGGCAGGGACAGACGAACACTGAAGCTTTCTTT	CASRQGQTNTEAFF
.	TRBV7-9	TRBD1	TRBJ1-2	TGTGCCAGCAGCTTGGACAGGCCCGCTAACTATGGCTACACCTTC	CASSLDRPANYGYTF